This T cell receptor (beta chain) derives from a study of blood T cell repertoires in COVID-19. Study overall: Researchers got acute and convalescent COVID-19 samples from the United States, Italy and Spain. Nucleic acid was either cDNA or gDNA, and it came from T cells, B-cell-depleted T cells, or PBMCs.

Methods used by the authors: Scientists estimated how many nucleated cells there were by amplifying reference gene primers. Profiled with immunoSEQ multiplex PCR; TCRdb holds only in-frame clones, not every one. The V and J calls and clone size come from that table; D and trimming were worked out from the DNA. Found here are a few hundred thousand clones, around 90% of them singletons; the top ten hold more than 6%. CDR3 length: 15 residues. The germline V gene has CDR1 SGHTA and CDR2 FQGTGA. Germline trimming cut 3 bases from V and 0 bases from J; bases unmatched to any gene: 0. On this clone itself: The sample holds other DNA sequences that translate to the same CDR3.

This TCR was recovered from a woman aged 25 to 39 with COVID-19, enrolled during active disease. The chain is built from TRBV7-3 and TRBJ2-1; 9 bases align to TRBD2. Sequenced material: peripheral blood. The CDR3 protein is CASSFSGSSYNEQFF. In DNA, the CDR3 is TGTGCCAGCAGCTTTAGCGGGAGCTCCTACAATGAGCAGTTCTTC. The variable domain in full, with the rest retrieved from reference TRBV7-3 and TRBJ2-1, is GAGVSQTPSNKVTEKGKYVELRCDPISGHTALYWYRQSLGQGPEFLIYFQGTGAADDSGLPNDRFFAVRPEGSVSTLKIQRTERGDSAVYLCASSFSGSSYNEQFFGPGTRLTVL.